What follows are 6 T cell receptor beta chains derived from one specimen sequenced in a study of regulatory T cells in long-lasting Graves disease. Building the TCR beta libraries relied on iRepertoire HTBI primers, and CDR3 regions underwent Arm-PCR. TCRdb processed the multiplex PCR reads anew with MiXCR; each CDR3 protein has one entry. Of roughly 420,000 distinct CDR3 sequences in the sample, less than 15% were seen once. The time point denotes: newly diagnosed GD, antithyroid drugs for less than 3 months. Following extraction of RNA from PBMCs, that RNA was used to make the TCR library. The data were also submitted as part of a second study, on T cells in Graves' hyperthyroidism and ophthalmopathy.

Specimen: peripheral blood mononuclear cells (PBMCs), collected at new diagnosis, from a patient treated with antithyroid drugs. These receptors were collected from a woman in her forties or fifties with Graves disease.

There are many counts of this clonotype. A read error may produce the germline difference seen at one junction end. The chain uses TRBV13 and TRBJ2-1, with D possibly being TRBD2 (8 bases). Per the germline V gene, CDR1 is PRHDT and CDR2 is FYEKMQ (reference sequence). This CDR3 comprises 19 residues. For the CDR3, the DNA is TGTGCCAGCAGCCTAGGAACAGGGGCCGGGACTAGATCCTACAATGAGCAGTTCTTC. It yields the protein CASSLGTGAGTRSYNEQFF.

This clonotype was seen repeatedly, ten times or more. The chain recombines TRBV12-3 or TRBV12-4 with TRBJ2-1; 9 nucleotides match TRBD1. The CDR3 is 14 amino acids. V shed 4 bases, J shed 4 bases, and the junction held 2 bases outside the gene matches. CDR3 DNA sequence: TGTGCCAGCAGTTGGGGACAGGGATACAATGAGCAGTTCTTC. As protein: CASSWGQGYNEQFF.

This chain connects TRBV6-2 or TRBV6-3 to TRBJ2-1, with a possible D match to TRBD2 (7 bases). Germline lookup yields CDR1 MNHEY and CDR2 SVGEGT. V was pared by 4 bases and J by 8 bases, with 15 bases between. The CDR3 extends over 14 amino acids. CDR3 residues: CASSWGGGLHEQFF. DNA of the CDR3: TGTGCCAGCAGTTGGGGAGGGGGGTTACATGAGCAGTTCTTC.

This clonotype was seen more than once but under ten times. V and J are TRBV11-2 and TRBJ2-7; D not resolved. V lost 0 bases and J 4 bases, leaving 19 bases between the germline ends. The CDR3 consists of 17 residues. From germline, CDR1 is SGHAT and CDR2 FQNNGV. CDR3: CASSLDDGSQPFYEQYF. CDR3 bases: TGTGCCAGCAGCTTAGATGATGGCAGTCAACCGTTTTACGAGCAGTACTTC.

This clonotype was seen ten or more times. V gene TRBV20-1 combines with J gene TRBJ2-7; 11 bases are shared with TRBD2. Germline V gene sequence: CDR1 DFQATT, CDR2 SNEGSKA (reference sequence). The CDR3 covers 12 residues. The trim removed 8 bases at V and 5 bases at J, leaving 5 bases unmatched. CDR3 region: CSLAGGPNEQYF. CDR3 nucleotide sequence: TGCAGTTTAGCGGGAGGGCCTAACGAGCAGTACTTC.

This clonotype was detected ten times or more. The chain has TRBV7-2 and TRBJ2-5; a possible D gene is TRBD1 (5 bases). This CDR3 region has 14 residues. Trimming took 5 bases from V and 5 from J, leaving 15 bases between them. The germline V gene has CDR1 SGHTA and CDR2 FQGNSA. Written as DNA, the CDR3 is TGTGCCAGCAGCCCTAGGGGTCTCAGGGAGACCCAGTACTTC. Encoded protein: CASSPRGLRETQYF.